This T cell receptor beta chain was recorded in a study of T-cell memory formation after mild COVID-19. Study-wide context: Largely, TCR clusters stayed within a single donor.

This clonotype was seen ten or more times. What it recognizes is unknown. Using constant-segment primers, 5'RACE produced TCR alpha and TCR beta cDNA libraries carrying sample barcodes and UMIs. TCRdb ran MiXCR on the 5' RACE reads and lists one entry per CDR3 protein. The sample lists tens of thousands of distinct CDR3 sequences; about 16% were seen once. Overall study results and limits: CD4+ bias marked clones expanding day 15 to 37, unlike balanced contracting clones. Shrinking CD4+ clones resided mostly in CM and EM, and CD8+ ones in EMRA.

V dropped 5 bases and J dropped 0 bases, with 13 bases sitting between them. CDR3 length: 15 residues. The receptor was derived from an adult who had mild COVID-19 (a few samples of this study predate the infection). Cell type and time point are not known. The genes are TRBV12-3 or TRBV12-4 and TRBJ1-1; D gene uncertain. The source material was PBMCs or a T cell subset sorted from them (not recorded which). The CDR3 loop is CASSPQQPLNTEAFF. CDR3 in DNA: TGTGCCAGCAGTCCCCAACAGCCTCTGAACACTGAAGCTTTCTTT.